This T cell receptor (beta chain) comes out of a study of blood T cell repertoires in COVID-19. Study at large: There were acute and convalescent COVID-19 samples, and they came from the United States, Italy and Spain.

In the original processing: Researchers report that nucleated cell counts were estimated from reference gene primer amplification. Sequenced by immunoSEQ multiplex PCR; TCRdb stores in-frame clones only, minus some. That table supplies the V and J calls and clone size; D and trimming were determined from the DNA. The sample contains over 150,000 clones, roughly 84% of which appear only once. CDR3 length equals 14 residues. Looked up from germline, CDR1 is MNHEY and CDR2 is SVGAGI. The V gene lost 6 bases and the J gene lost 5 bases, with 16 bases spanning the gap. This clone turned up a few times. The chain is built from TRBV6-5 and TRBJ1-2, with a possible D match to TRBD1 (6 bases). The receptor comes from a man in his sixties or seventies with active or convalescent COVID-19. Source material: peripheral blood. CDR3 coding DNA: TGTGCCAGCAGATCTGGGGGCACAGGATATGGCTACACCTTC. As protein: CASRSGGTGYGYTF.